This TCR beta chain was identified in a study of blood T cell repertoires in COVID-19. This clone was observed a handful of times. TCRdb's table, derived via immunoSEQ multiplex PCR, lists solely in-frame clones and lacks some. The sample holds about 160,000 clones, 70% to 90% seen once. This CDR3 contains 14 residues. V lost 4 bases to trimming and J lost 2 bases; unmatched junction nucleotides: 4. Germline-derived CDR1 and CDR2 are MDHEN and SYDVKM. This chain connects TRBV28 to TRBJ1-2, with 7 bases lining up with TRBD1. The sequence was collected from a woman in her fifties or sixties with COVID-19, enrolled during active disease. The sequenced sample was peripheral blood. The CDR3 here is CASSSGQDNYGYTF. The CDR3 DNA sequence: TGTGCCAGCAGTTCTGGACAGGACAACTATGGCTACACCTTC.